This entry features one T cell receptor (beta chain) sequence. The specificity of this receptor is unknown. Qualities for individual bases were not recorded, and no much larger clone is one base off. Trimming takes 3 bases off V and 3 bases off J; junction bases not matched to a gene: 7. The CDR3 numbers 17 residues from cysteine through phenylalanine. Only the CDR3 portion is preserved as DNA: 51 bases, with reading frame beginning at the first base. The germline V gene supplies CDR1 SGHRS and CDR2 YFSETQ. Using immunoSEQ, frozen genomic DNA was subjected to high-throughput TCRbeta CDR3 sequencing, a process that included PCR amplification, mapping, bias correction and internal controls. The original pipeline was this. Productive rearrangements were kept, and unique TCRbeta sequences were defined by CDR3 nucleotide sequence plus V and J gene. For a sequence to be called donor-reactive, it needed a frequency of at least 0.01% and at least 5-fold expansion in CFSE-low cells compared with unstimulated pre-transplant cells. Per-subject minimum frequency thresholds, based on the lowest-template unstimulated sample, ensured at least 90% detection power. Repertoire turnover was measured by Jensen-Shannon divergence between the top 1000 TCRbeta sequences post- and pre-transplant. Changes in detection of donor-reactive sequences were tested with two-sided Fisher's exact tests. TCRdb provides this immuneACCESS table in a form limited to in-frame rearrangements. Some clones are lacking; in checked studies, under half of them reflect an unresolved V gene, and why the rest are absent is not known. The V and J calls and the clone size are those of that table, but D and trimming were determined from the DNA. Across this sample there are about 51,000 clones, with roughly 71% seen only once. The ten largest clones capture 7.5% to 10% of the sample.

The sample belongs to a study of T cell clones after liver transplantation (dated by TCRdb to about 2019). Background on the whole study: The samples were obtained from ITN030ST, a randomized trial that attempted immunosuppression withdrawal within 2 years after liver transplantation. After a pre-transplant mixed lymphocyte reaction, TCRbeta sequencing was used to pinpoint donor-reactive T cell clones, which were subsequently tracked in post-transplant blood. Third party-reactive TCRbeta sequences from pre-transplant MLRs were also identified as an antigen-independent comparator for donor-reactive sequences. Three of the eight recipients were HCV-positive; the others were transplanted for non-autoimmune, non-viral indications. Subjects received no induction therapy and standard immunosuppression until randomization at 12-24 months post-transplant. To count as tolerant, a recipient had to stay completely off immunosuppression for at least one year without liver enzymes climbing beyond twice the upper limit of normal. Blood samples were collected pre-transplant, pre-randomization before withdrawal, and post-randomization after either full withdrawal or failed withdrawal. A cohort of 8 liver transplant recipients was studied, of whom 3 were classified as tolerant and 5 as non-tolerant.

What the authors observed across the whole study: A significant post-transplant decrease in circulating donor-reactive CD4 TCRbeta sequences was observed in 5 of 8 subjects, irrespective of tolerance or HCV status. The decline in donor-reactive sequences exceeded the decline in third party-reactive sequences, suggesting partial antigen-specific deletion that was unrelated to withdrawal success. The conclusions were considered preliminary, being limited by small, heterogeneous patient numbers and non-standardized post-transplant time points. Because no allograft tissue specimens were available, donor-reactive T cells may have migrated into the graft instead of being deleted. Once repertoire turnover was taken into account, donor-reactive detection showed a significant reduction for CD4 in 7 of 8 subjects and for CD8 in 8 of 8. Low numbers of available donor cells limited the measurable donor-reactive repertoire in a couple of subjects.

Thawed unstimulated PBMCs were stained for CD3, CD4 and CD8 and FACS-sorted into CD3+CD4+ and CD3+CD8+ populations. Each of the 8 studied subjects was randomized to immunosuppression withdrawal. Genomic DNA was isolated with the Qiagen DNeasy Blood and Tissue Kit. The sequence joins TRBV5-1 to TRBJ2-2, and TRBD2 aligns with 11 junction nucleotides. The origin of this receptor is a human patient who received a liver transplant. Donor T cells from the graft may be present among the T cells after a transplant. Material: CD4+ T cells from blood, obtained around 52 months after liver transplant. The CDR3 here reads CASSSTSGVAYTGELFF. The DNA sequence is TGCGCCAGCAGCTCGACTAGCGGGGTAGCATACACCGGGGAGCTGTTTTTT.